The 17 T cell receptor beta chains below all came from one sample that was sequenced in a study of control samples from healthy donors and cancer patients. Data came from immunoSEQ multiplex PCR; TCRdb stores just in-frame clones and leaves some out. The table lists 120,000 to 150,000 clones, under 95% of them singletons. The sequenced sample consisted of blood. The receptors were sampled from a man younger than 35 in good health.

V and J are TRBV5-1 and TRBJ2-2, with 10 positions matching TRBD2. Per the germline V gene, CDR1 is SGHRS and CDR2 is YFSETQ. This CDR3 contains 15 residues. The trim removed 5 bases at V and 3 bases at J, leaving 4 bases unmatched. CDR3 bases: TGCGCCAGCAGATGGACTAGCGGCGACACCGGGGAGCTGTTTTTT. It yields the protein CASRWTSGDTGELFF.

This chain connects TRBV18 to TRBJ2-3; D not resolved. The CDR3 sequence is 14 residues long. Trimming left V 2 bases short and J 2 bases short, with 8 bases between. The germline CDR1 and CDR2 sequences are KGHSH and LQKENI. In DNA, the CDR3 is TGTGCCAGCTCACCAAATCGTACCACAGATACGCAGTATTTT. Translated, it gives CASSPNRTTDTQYF.

The rearrangement joins TRBV6-5 to TRBJ1-4, with 8 bases lining up with TRBD1. From germline, CDR1 is MNHEY and CDR2 SVGAGI. The CDR3 runs 15 residues. Losses at the gene ends were 7 bases for V and 4 bases for J; bases not matched to a gene: 8. As DNA, the CDR3 is TGTGCCAGCACCCTATGGACAGGGCTTAATGAAAAACTGTTTTTT. Protein sequence: CASTLWTGLNEKLFF.

The sample holds one count of this clone. The chain has TRBV3-1 (or the pseudogene TRBV3-2) and TRBJ2-7; perhaps TRBD1 as D (5 bases). V lost 1 base and J 1 base, leaving 11 bases between the germline ends. The germline CDR1 and CDR2 sequences are LGHDT and YNNKEL (reference sequence). This CDR3 spans 15 amino acids. CDR3 bases: TGTGCCAGCAGCCAAGTTCCCGACAGATCCTACGAGCAGTACTTC. Its protein is CASSQVPDRSYEQYF.

J is TRBJ1-1 and V is TRBV4-2, with TRBD1 matching 11 bases. Germline loops: CDR1 LGHNA, CDR2 YNFKEQ. This CDR3 spans 14 amino acids. V was pared by 5 bases and J by 6 bases, with 5 bases of the junction left unmatched. For the CDR3, the DNA is TGTGCCAGCAGCGCAGGGACAGGGGGAGCTGAAGCTTTCTTT. It codes for CASSAGTGGAEAFF.

The chain is built from TRBV28 and TRBJ2-4; D call uncertain. Trimming cost V 6 bases and J 3 bases, with 15 bases left between them. The CDR3 is made up of 15 amino acids. Germline values: CDR1 MDHEN, CDR2 SYDVKM. The DNA for the CDR3 is TGTGCCAGCAGCAGCTCCGGGTCCCGCAAAAACATTCAGTACTTC. This codes for CASSSSGSRKNIQYF.

This chain links TRBV4-1 with TRBJ1-5; no firm D call. CDR1 is MGHRA, CDR2 YSYEKL, per germline. V lost 0 bases and J lost 7, with 7 bases in between. This CDR3 comprises 13 residues. CDR3 in DNA: TGCGCCAGCAGCCAAGAAAGCAGGCAGCCCCAGCATTTT. It yields the protein CASSQESRQPQHF.

This clone was observed a handful of times. The genes are TRBV5-1 and TRBJ1-2; D unclear. The CDR3 has 13 amino acids. V shed 1 base and J shed 6 bases, with 10 bases lying between them. The germline CDR1 and CDR2 sequences are SGHRS and YFSETQ. The CDR3 coding sequence is TGCGCCAGCAGCTTGAGTCTGGCAAATGGCTACACCTTC. This translates into CASSLSLANGYTF.

This chain connects TRBV2 to TRBJ2-2; no reliable D call. The CDR3 has 12 amino acids. The germline V gene has CDR1 SNHLY and CDR2 FYNNEI. V gave up 7 bases and J gave up 5 bases, with 8 bases separating them. CDR3 sequence: CASIKTTGELFF. The CDR3 coding sequence is TGTGCCAGCATTAAAACGACCGGGGAGCTGTTTTTT.

This chain links TRBV14 with TRBJ1-2, with a weak D call TRBD1 (5 bases). Trimming removed 0 bases at V and 2 bases at J, with 10 bases between. Germline V lookup: CDR1 SGHDN, CDR2 FVKESK. The CDR3 loop spans 15 amino acids. The CDR3 region has the DNA TGTGCCAGCAGCCAAGATCTGGGGACCAACTATGGCTACACCTTC. It encodes CASSQDLGTNYGYTF.

The chain carries TRBV7-2 and TRBJ2-1, with TRBD2 as a possible D gene (6 bases). Trimming took off 1 base at V and 5 bases at J, with 12 bases between the two ends. The CDR3 sequence is 15 residues long. Germline loops: CDR1 SGHTA, CDR2 FQGNSA. CDR3 sequence (DNA): TGTGCCAGCAGCTTAGTGGCGGGGACCCACAATGAGCAGTTCTTC. Translating gives CASSLVAGTHNEQFF. The variable domain in full, completed from reference TRBV7-2 and TRBJ2-1, reads GAGVSQSPSNKVTEKGKDVELRCDPISGHTALYWYRQSLGQGLEFLIYFQGNSAPDKSGLPSDRFSAERTGGSVSTLTIQRTQQEDSAVYLCASSLVAGTHNEQFFGPGTRLTVL.

This clone was picked up one time. The chain links TRBV7-6 to TRBJ2-5; D is perhaps TRBD2 (6 bases). V lost 1 base to trimming and J lost 4 bases, with 7 bases between them. The CDR3 consists of 13 residues. Germline V gives CDR1 SGHVS, CDR2 FNYEAQ. The chain's CDR3 is CASSLGLGETQYF. DNA for the CDR3: TGTGCCAGCAGCTTAGGACTAGGAGAGACCCAGTACTTC.

The rearrangement joins TRBV5-6 to TRBJ1-1; D is perhaps TRBD1 (5 bases). The CDR3 has 16 amino acids. V was pared by 2 bases and J by 5 bases, with 19 bases between. CDR1 and CDR2 (germline): SGHDT, YYEEEE. CDR3 DNA sequence: TGTGCCAGCAGCTTTTGGGGGATGGGGAGGGTAACTGAAGCTTTCTTT. It specifies CASSFWGMGRVTEAFF.

This chain uses TRBV11-2 with TRBJ1-3, with 7 nucleotides matching TRBD1. After removal of 5 bases from V and 2 bases from J, the junction contained 3 bases not matched to a gene. Germline V gene data show CDR1 as SGHAT and CDR2 as FQNNGV. The length of the CDR3 is 14 residues. The CDR3 region is CASSRQGPGNTIYF. CDR3 sequence (DNA): TGTGCCAGCAGCCGACAGGGCCCTGGAAACACCATATATTTT.

The J gene is TRBJ2-1, the V gene TRBV7-3; 7 nucleotides align to TRBD1. The CDR3 covers 12 residues. Germline assignment: CDR1 SGHTA and CDR2 FQGTGA. Trimming cost V 5 bases and J 7 bases; bases outside gene matches: 2. The CDR3 protein is CASSTTGNEQFF. The CDR3, as DNA: TGTGCCAGCAGCACGACAGGGAATGAGCAGTTCTTC.

This chain connects TRBV4-1 to TRBJ2-1, with 8 nucleotides matching TRBD2. Germline-derived CDR1 and CDR2 are MGHRA and YSYEKL. V trimming: 1 base; J trimming: 3 bases; junction bases outside the gene matches: 5. The CDR3 is 16 residues long. CDR3 DNA: TGCGCCAGCAGCCAAGCAAGCGGGGGATTCTACAATGAGCAGTTCTTC. The encoded protein is CASSQASGGFYNEQFF.

J is TRBJ2-7 and V is TRBV11-2; TRBD2 matches at 9 bases. Germline-derived CDR1 and CDR2 are SGHAT and FQNNGV. J gave up 0 bases and V 3 bases, and 3 bases lay outside the gene matches. The CDR3 sequence is 15 residues long. The CDR3 sequence is CASSLTTSGSYEQYF. DNA for the CDR3: TGTGCCAGCAGCTTGACGACTAGCGGCTCCTACGAGCAGTACTTC.